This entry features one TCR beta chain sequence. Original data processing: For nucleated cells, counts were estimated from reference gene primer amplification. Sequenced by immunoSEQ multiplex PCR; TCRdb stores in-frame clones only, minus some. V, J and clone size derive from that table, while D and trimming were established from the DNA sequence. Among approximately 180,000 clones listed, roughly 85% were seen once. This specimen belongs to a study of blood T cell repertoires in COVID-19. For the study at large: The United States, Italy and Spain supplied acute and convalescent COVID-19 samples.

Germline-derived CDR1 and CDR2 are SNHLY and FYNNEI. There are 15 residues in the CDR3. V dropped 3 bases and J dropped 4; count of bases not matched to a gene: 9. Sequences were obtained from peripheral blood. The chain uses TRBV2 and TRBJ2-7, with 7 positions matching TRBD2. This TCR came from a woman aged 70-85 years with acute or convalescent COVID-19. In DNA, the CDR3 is TGTGCCAGCAGTGATGGGCGGGAGTACCCTTACGAGCAGTACTTC. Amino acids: CASSDGREYPYEQYF.